A selection of T cell receptor beta chains follows, all from one sample in a study of shared clonotypes between healthy human individuals. Data came from immunoSEQ multiplex PCR; TCRdb stores just in-frame clones and leaves some out. The sample includes about 1,500,000 clones, approximately 97% of them seen just once. The sample taken for sequencing was naive CD4+ T cells sorted from blood. These receptors all come from a man between 25 and 39 years old in good health. Both conserved end residues are part of each CDR3. D genes are given only for firm matches. Clone size, where shown, is once, few, many, or a class for clones that have expanded.

clone size: NA; V gene: TRBV27; J gene: TRBJ1-1; D gene: TRBD1; CDR3 protein: CASRPRGPGSNTEAFF; CDR3 DNA: TGTGCCAGCAGACCAAGGGGGCCTGGTTCGAACACTGAAGCTTTCTTT
clone size: NA; V gene: TRBV27; J gene: TRBJ2-7; D gene: NA; CDR3 protein: CASWNKFPYEQYF; CDR3 DNA: TGTGCTTCATGGAATAAGTTTCCCTACGAGCAGTACTTC
clone size: NA; V gene: TRBV5-1; J gene: TRBJ2-3; D gene: NA; CDR3 protein: CASSLAGDTQYF; CDR3 DNA: TGCGCCAGCAGTTTGGCGGGAGATACGCAGTATTTT
clone size: NA; V gene: TRBV14; J gene: TRBJ2-3; D gene: NA; CDR3 protein: CASSQGRTAKPSTDTQYF; CDR3 DNA: TGTGCCAGCAGCCAAGGGAGGACAGCCAAACCTAGCACAGATACGCAGTATTTT
clone size: once; V gene: TRBV19; J gene: TRBJ2-7; D gene: TRBD1; CDR3 protein: CASSPQGQGRRNRHYEQYF; CDR3 DNA: TGTGCCAGTAGCCCACAGGGGCAGGGACGTCGAAATAGGCACTACGAGCAGTACTTC
clone size: NA; V gene: TRBV7-2; J gene: TRBJ2-7; D gene: NA; CDR3 protein: CASSLVRGYEQYF; CDR3 DNA: TGTGCCAGCAGCCTAGTCAGGGGCTACGAGCAGTACTTC
clone size: NA; V gene: TRBV10-2; J gene: TRBJ1-5; D gene: NA; CDR3 protein: CASSRDGTYQPQHF; CDR3 DNA: TGCGCCAGCAGTCGGGACGGAACCTATCAGCCCCAGCATTTT
clone size: NA; V gene: TRBV5-4; J gene: TRBJ2-5; D gene: TRBD1; CDR3 protein: CASSLQGGRETQYF; CDR3 DNA: TGTGCCAGCAGCTTGCAAGGGGGCAGGGAGACCCAGTACTTC
clone size: NA; V gene: TRBV30; J gene: TRBJ1-5; D gene: TRBD1; CDR3 protein: CAWSPGQDQPQHF; CDR3 DNA: TGTGCCTGGAGCCCCGGACAGGACCAGCCCCAGCATTTT
clone size: NA; V gene: TRBV11-2; J gene: TRBJ2-7; D gene: TRBD1; CDR3 protein: CASSLPQTGGYEQYF; CDR3 DNA: TGTGCCAGCAGCTTACCGCAGACAGGGGGCTACGAGCAGTACTTC
clone size: NA; V gene: TRBV5-1; J gene: TRBJ2-3; D gene: NA; CDR3 protein: CASSSRAYTDTQYF; CDR3 DNA: TGCGCCAGCAGCTCCCGGGCTTACACAGATACGCAGTATTTT
clone size: NA; V gene: TRBV19; J gene: TRBJ2-2; D gene: NA; CDR3 protein: CATTGDNTGELFF; CDR3 DNA: TGTGCCACCACGGGGGATAACACCGGGGAGCTGTTTTTT
clone size: NA; V gene: TRBV2; J gene: TRBJ2-5; D gene: TRBD2; CDR3 protein: CASRSTSGRARTQYF; CDR3 DNA: TGTGCCAGCAGGTCCACTAGCGGGAGGGCCAGGACCCAGTACTTC
clone size: NA; V gene: TRBV6-1; J gene: TRBJ2-7; D gene: TRBD1; CDR3 protein: CASSGPRTGGREQYF; CDR3 DNA: TGTGCCAGCAGTGGGCCCCGGACAGGGGGTCGCGAGCAGTACTTC
clone size: NA; V gene: TRBV28; J gene: TRBJ2-1; D gene: NA; CDR3 protein: CASSFGSSYNEQFF; CDR3 DNA: TGTGCCAGCAGTTTTGGCAGCTCCTACAATGAGCAGTTCTTC
clone size: NA; V gene: TRBV4-1; J gene: TRBJ2-7; D gene: TRBD2; CDR3 protein: CASSQSSGGLAGTYEQYF; CDR3 DNA: TGCGCCAGCAGCCAATCCTCGGGAGGACTAGCGGGAACTTACGAGCAGTACTTC
clone size: NA; V gene: TRBV6-5; J gene: TRBJ1-1; D gene: NA; CDR3 protein: CASSYFGATTEAFF; CDR3 DNA: TGTGCCAGCAGTTACTTTGGGGCTACCACTGAAGCTTTCTTT
clone size: NA; V gene: TRBV5-8; J gene: TRBJ1-5; D gene: TRBD1; CDR3 protein: CASSLGQGARPVSEPQHF; CDR3 DNA: TGTGCCAGCAGCTTGGGTCAGGGGGCCCGGCCGGTCTCCGAGCCCCAGCATTTT
clone size: NA; V gene: TRBV2; J gene: TRBJ1-1; D gene: NA; CDR3 protein: CASRRTANTEAFF; CDR3 DNA: TGTGCCAGCCGAAGGACAGCGAACACTGAAGCTTTCTTT
clone size: NA; V gene: TRBV5-1; J gene: TRBJ2-1; D gene: NA; CDR3 protein: CASQYDLSGDNEQFF; CDR3 DNA: TGCGCCAGCCAATACGACTTATCAGGTGACAATGAGCAGTTCTTC
clone size: NA; V gene: TRBV18; J gene: TRBJ2-5; D gene: NA; CDR3 protein: CASSQSPAWEETQYF; CDR3 DNA: TGTGCCAGCTCACAAAGTCCTGCGTGGGAAGAGACCCAGTACTTC
clone size: NA; V gene: TRBV19; J gene: TRBJ2-3; D gene: TRBD1; CDR3 protein: CASGLTGGWGTDTQYF; CDR3 DNA: TGTGCCAGTGGACTTACAGGGGGCTGGGGCACAGATACGCAGTATTTT
clone size: NA; V gene: TRBV18; J gene: TRBJ2-3; D gene: TRBD2; CDR3 protein: CASSPPISGGLDTQYF; CDR3 DNA: TGTGCCAGCTCACCACCGATCAGCGGGGGGCTAGATACGCAGTATTTT
clone size: NA; V gene: TRBV6-5; J gene: TRBJ2-7; D gene: NA; CDR3 protein: CASSYSGGGGNEQYF; CDR3 DNA: TGTGCCAGCAGTTACTCCGGGGGCGGGGGTAACGAGCAGTACTTC
clone size: NA; V gene: TRBV5-1; J gene: TRBJ2-5; D gene: TRBD2; CDR3 protein: CASSLLASGNQETQYF; CDR3 DNA: TGCGCCAGCAGCTTGCTGGCTAGCGGGAACCAAGAGACCCAGTACTTC
clone size: NA; V gene: TRBV27; J gene: TRBJ2-7; D gene: TRBD1; CDR3 protein: CASISFSTIQGTYEQYF; CDR3 DNA: TGTGCCAGCATCTCTTTTTCGACGATACAGGGGACCTACGAGCAGTACTTC
clone size: NA; V gene: TRBV18; J gene: TRBJ1-1; D gene: NA; CDR3 protein: CASSPLVAGANTEAFF; CDR3 DNA: TGTGCCAGCTCACCCCTAGTGGCGGGAGCGAACACTGAAGCTTTCTTT
clone size: NA; V gene: TRBV6-5; J gene: TRBJ1-2; D gene: NA; CDR3 protein: CASRPGLGWVGYTF; CDR3 DNA: TGTGCCAGCAGGCCGGGACTCGGGTGGGTGGGCTACACCTTC
clone size: NA; V gene: TRBV5-1; J gene: TRBJ2-1; D gene: TRBD2; CDR3 protein: CASSLVAGGDYNEQFF; CDR3 DNA: TGCGCCAGCAGCTTGGTGGCGGGGGGAGACTACAATGAGCAGTTCTTC
clone size: once; V gene: TRBV9; J gene: TRBJ2-3; D gene: TRBD2; CDR3 protein: CASSSGSLRLLAGRTDTQYF; CDR3 DNA: TGTGCCAGCAGCTCCGGGTCCCTGAGATTACTAGCGGGTCGCACAGATACGCAGTATTTT
clone size: NA; V gene: TRBV9; J gene: TRBJ1-4; D gene: NA; CDR3 protein: CASSVGGSEKLFF; CDR3 DNA: TGTGCCAGCAGCGTAGGGGGTAGTGAAAAACTGTTTTTT
clone size: NA; V gene: TRBV29-1; J gene: TRBJ2-7; D gene: NA; CDR3 protein: CSVVGGVVSTLYF; CDR3 DNA: TGCAGCGTTGTGGGGGGAGTGGTCAGCACGCTGTACTTC
clone size: once; V gene: TRBV15; J gene: TRBJ2-2; D gene: TRBD1; CDR3 protein: CATSRVSGTGVRTGELFF; CDR3 DNA: TGTGCCACCAGCAGAGTTTCCGGGACAGGGGTTCGGACCGGGGAGCTGTTTTTT
clone size: NA; V gene: TRBV6-1; J gene: TRBJ2-1; D gene: NA; CDR3 protein: CASSARAFTYNEQFF; CDR3 DNA: TGTGCCAGCAGCGCCCGGGCCTTCACCTACAATGAGCAGTTCTTC
clone size: NA; V gene: TRBV6-5; J gene: TRBJ2-7; D gene: NA; CDR3 protein: CASRRDRFPSYEQYF; CDR3 DNA: TGTGCCAGCAGAAGAGACAGGTTTCCCTCCTACGAGCAGTACTTC
clone size: NA; V gene: TRBV7-9; J gene: TRBJ2-7; D gene: NA; CDR3 protein: CASSLDRRYEQYF; CDR3 DNA: TGTGCCAGCAGCTTAGATCGGAGGTACGAGCAGTACTTC
clone size: NA; V gene: TRBV7-2; J gene: TRBJ2-7; D gene: NA; CDR3 protein: CASSYAWRTYEQYF; CDR3 DNA: TGTGCCAGCAGCTATGCGTGGAGGACCTACGAGCAGTACTTC
clone size: NA; V gene: TRBV9; J gene: TRBJ2-2; D gene: TRBD1; CDR3 protein: CASSVALWTGSFDTGELFF; CDR3 DNA: TGTGCCAGCAGCGTAGCCCTATGGACAGGGAGCTTCGACACCGGGGAGCTGTTTTTT
clone size: NA; V gene: TRBV6-1; J gene: TRBJ1-1; D gene: NA; CDR3 protein: CASSLYVGYTEAFF; CDR3 DNA: TGTGCCAGCAGTCTATACGTGGGATACACTGAAGCTTTCTTT